This record covers a single T cell receptor (beta chain). Antigen unknown. The data belong to a study of somatic mutations in cytotoxic T cells in rheumatoid arthritis. Across the study: Several of the V beta antibody-stained T-cell populations were flow-sorted at nearly 100% purity; V beta1+ cells were among them and were sequenced for TCRB.

This CDR3 spans 15 amino acids. The V and J ends lost 5 bases and 0 bases respectively, with 11 bases between them. Looked up from germline, CDR1 is MNHNY and CDR2 is SVGAGI (reference sequence). TCRdb's copy holds only in-frame clones and misses some; the assay was immunoSEQ multiplex PCR. The repertoire has 12,000 or so clones, around 80% of them found once; the top ten carry roughly an eighth. Study-level points and caveats: There were about an eighth of the roughly 65 patients in whom the largest CD8+ clone exceeded 20% of CD8+ cells.

Among the healthy controls, all of them blood donors, the median age was approximately 53 years (range about 20-80) and around 60% were female. Magnetic beads with positive selection isolated CD4+ and CD8+ fractions, whose purity was verified by flow cytometry. The sequenced material came from CD8+ T cells sorted from blood. This clonotype was sampled from a middle-aged man in good health. This rearrangement joins TRBV6-6 to TRBJ1-3; D gene unclear. CDR3 DNA sequence: TGTGCCAGCAGTGAGACGGGTACCTCTGGAAACACCATATATTTT. It specifies CASSETGTSGNTIYF.